The source of this T cell receptor (beta chain) is a study of blood T cells in healthy people across ages. This clonotype was detected a few times. As yet, its antigen is unknown. CDR1 and CDR2 from the germline V gene are SEHNR and FQNEAQ (reference sequence). After removal of 2 bases from V and 6 bases from J, the junction contained 9 bases not matched to a gene. This CDR3 is 16 amino acids long. It was with a sample-barcoded 5' primer and a J-beta primer mix that a second PCR of about 6 to 11 cycles was run. Each CDR3 protein is one row after TCRdb ran MiXCR on the 5' RACE reads. The table shows about 1.6 million distinct CDR3 sequences, with 30% to 40% occurring only once. Broader study findings: Both higher diversity and more naive CD4+ cells marked long-lived donors when set against aged donors.

Each sample used at least 6.5 million PBMCs. The source of this sequence is a woman under 40 in good health. Sequenced input: blood. This chain connects TRBV7-9 to TRBJ2-7, with TRBD2 matching 11 bases. The CDR3 region has the DNA TGTGCCAGCAGCTTATGGATAGCGGGGGGGCCAGTCGAGCAGTACTTC. This sequence encodes CASSLWIAGGPVEQYF. The whole variable domain, remainder taken from reference TRBV7-9 and TRBJ2-7, is DTGVSQNPRHKITKRGQNVTFRCDPISEHNRLYWYRQTLGQGPEFLTYFQNEAQLEKSRLLSDRFSAERPKGSFSTLEIQRTEQGDSAMYLCASSLWIAGGPVEQYFGPGTRLTVT.